This is a list of T cell receptor beta chains from one sample in a study of OX40 agonist ivuxolimab in advanced cancers. Some clones are missing from TCRdb's copy, which holds only in-frame ones; the method was immunoSEQ multiplex PCR. Here the sample spans over 15,000 clones, roughly 88% being singletons. The sequencing here drew on CD4+ or CD8+ T cells sorted from blood, taken in a trial of the OX40 agonist ivuxolimab. The source of these receptors is an adult with an advanced solid tumor such as melanoma, head and neck, liver or kidney cancer. The CDR3 runs from the conserved cysteine through the conserved F or W. The order of the fields is CDR3 DNA, CDR3 protein, V gene, D gene, clone size, J gene. D genes are given only for firm matches. Size values are once, few and many counts, or a class for expanded clones, and some rows have none.

TGTGCCAGCAGACGATTTCAGACGAGCAATCAGCCCCAGCATTTT	CASRRFQTSNQPQHF	TRBV6-5	NA	NA	TRBJ1-5
TGTGCCAGCGAGCAAACAGGGGGCTTATATAATGAGCAGTTCTTC	CASEQTGGLYNEQFF	TRBV28	TRBD1	NA	TRBJ2-1
TGTGCCAGCAGTTTAGGGCAGTACTATGGCTACACCTTC	CASSLGQYYGYTF	TRBV27	NA	few	TRBJ1-2
TGTGCCAGCAGTCTAGGGGGGGATGAGCAGTTCTTC	CASSLGGDEQFF	TRBV7-9	NA	NA	TRBJ2-1
TGTGCCAGCAGCACAGGACAGGGGGCTCTAAACACTGAAGCTTTCTTT	CASSTGQGALNTEAFF	TRBV5-8	TRBD1	NA	TRBJ1-1
TGTGCCAGCCGCCCCCCGGAGCGGAAGATATACGAGCAGTACTTC	CASRPPERKIYEQYF	TRBV28	NA	NA	TRBJ2-7
TGTGCCAGCAGCTTTCTCCGGAACACCGGGGAGCTGTTTTTT	CASSFLRNTGELFF	TRBV7-9	NA	NA	TRBJ2-2
TGTGCCAGCAGTCACCGGACAGGGGGCGTAGGGTATGGCTACACCTTC	CASSHRTGGVGYGYTF	TRBV28	TRBD1	NA	TRBJ1-2
TGTGCCAGCAGCGCGGGACAGGGGGCTGCCGGGGAGCTGTTTTTT	CASSAGQGAAGELFF	TRBV7-3	TRBD1	NA	TRBJ2-2
TGTGCCAGTACAGGAGCAGATACGCAGTATTTT	CASTGADTQYF	TRBV25-1	NA	NA	TRBJ2-3
TGTGCCAGCAGTTCCGATTTCCGGGACAACGAGCAGTACTTC	CASSSDFRDNEQYF	TRBV27	NA	NA	TRBJ2-7
TGTGCCAGCAGTTTAGGGGACAGGTTGATTAATGAGCAGTTCTTC	CASSLGDRLINEQFF	TRBV27	TRBD1	NA	TRBJ2-1
TGTGCCAGCAGCTTAGGCGGGGACCGGGAGCAGTACTTC	CASSLGGDREQYF	TRBV7-9	NA	few	TRBJ2-7
TGTGCCAGCAGCCAAGATGTGGAGGGGACGGAAGCTTTCTTT	CASSQDVEGTEAFF	TRBV4-2	NA	NA	TRBJ1-1
TGTGCCAGCAGCAAACAGGGTTTCCAAGAGACCCAGTACTTC	CASSKQGFQETQYF	TRBV9	NA	NA	TRBJ2-5
TGTGCCAGCAGCGAGGGACTTGACGTCCACGAGCAGTACTTC	CASSEGLDVHEQYF	TRBV5-8	NA	NA	TRBJ2-7
TGTGCCAGCAGCTTAGCGAAGGCTCAGCCCCAGCATTTT	CASSLAKAQPQHF	TRBV7-8	NA	NA	TRBJ1-5
TGTGCCAGCAGCCCCATCAGAGCGGGGGACAATGAGCAGTTCTTC	CASSPIRAGDNEQFF	TRBV7-3	TRBD2	NA	TRBJ2-1